This is a list of T cell receptor beta chains from one sample in a study of OX40 agonist ivuxolimab in advanced cancers. Clones were sequenced by immunoSEQ multiplex PCR, and TCRdb holds only the in-frame ones, with some missing. The repertoire holds roughly 57,000 clones, with 70% to 85% as singletons. This specimen consisted of CD4+ or CD8+ T cells sorted from blood, obtained in a trial of the OX40 agonist ivuxolimab. These receptor sequences come from an adult with an advanced solid tumor such as melanoma, head and neck, liver or kidney cancer. The CDR3 runs from the conserved cysteine through the conserved F or W. Fields, in order: V gene, D gene, CDR3 protein. A D gene is named only where the DNA matches it firmly.

>TRBV28|TRBD2
CASSPPALGGGLPYEQYF
>TRBV5-1|-
CASTPEWVGADTQYF
>TRBV6-1|TRBD2
CASSEAGGSNEQFF
>TRBV7-3|-
CASSLLGVSTDTQYF
>TRBV5-6|-
CASSFNRGTQYF
>TRBV11-2|-
CASSFGGTTIDEQYF
>TRBV2|TRBD1
CASLDRGPNTGELFF
>TRBV19|TRBD1
CASSSELPGQANTGELFF
>TRBV4-2|TRBD2
CASSHLLAGALNNEQFF
>TRBV6-5|-
CASSYGGAASGETQYF
>TRBV2|-
CASGVTVGIQYF
>TRBV19|-
CASSIGTADYNSPLHF
>TRBV5-1|-
CASSSQGLGNEKLFF
>TRBV5-6|-
CASSLVPGTVGNEQFF
>TRBV6-5|TRBD1
CASRGDRAHLGTQYF
>TRBV18|-
CASSPLVAVNNEQFF
>TRBV13|-
CASSFEGNGAYEQYF
>TRBV5-1|-
CASRGYNEQFF
>TRBV7-9|-
CASSLGAEPWEQYF
>TRBV6-6|-
CASSPLAVNQPQHF
>TRBV6-1|-
CASSAGFRNTIYF
>TRBV21-1|-
CASSKVVSSTNSYNEQFF
>TRBV4-3|-
CASSQGNSFNEKLFF
>TRBV18|-
CASSTNQGNNQPQHF
>TRBV11-2|-
CASSIRVDYGYTF
>TRBV27|-
CASSLTGRNEQFF
>TRBV6-5|-
CASSILRKETQYF
>TRBV5-5|-
CASSLVQGSGEKLFF
>TRBV5-6|-
CASSGVSAGGISYNEQFF
>TRBV19|-
CASSIDQGGPYEQYF